Following are 24 T cell receptor beta chains from one sample sequenced in a study of blood T cell repertoires in COVID-19. Some clones are missing from TCRdb's copy, which holds only in-frame ones; the method was immunoSEQ multiplex PCR. This sample has approximately 230,000 clones, with roughly 90% found just once. The specimen sequenced was PBMCs or T cells enriched from blood (not recorded which). Receptor source: a woman younger than 45 who had recovered from COVID-19.

The J gene is TRBJ2-5, the V gene TRBV3-1 (or the pseudogene TRBV3-2); 10 nucleotides match TRBD2. Germline V gene lookup returns CDR1 LGHDT and CDR2 YNNKEL (reference sequence). There are 16 residues in the CDR3. J gave up 7 bases and V 1 base, and 9 bases lay outside the gene matches. The CDR3 coding sequence is TGTGCCAGCAGCCAAGGGCAAGCGGGAGGGGGAAGGACCCAGTACTTC. It translates to CASSQGQAGGGRTQYF.

The rearrangement joins TRBV28 to TRBJ1-2, with 7 bases that match TRBD1. The V segment lost 10 bases and the J segment 8 bases; nucleotides outside the gene matches: 13. Germline V CDR1 and CDR2: MDHEN, SYDVKM. CDR3 size: 13 residues. The CDR3 is CATLLGGAGGYTF. The CDR3 bases are TGTGCCACCCTATTAGGGGGCGCCGGCGGCTACACCTTC.

The chain uses TRBV19 and TRBJ2-1, with D possibly matching TRBD2 (6 bases). Germline V lookup: CDR1 LNHDA, CDR2 SQIVND (reference sequence). V was clipped by 6 bases and J by 9 bases, with 21 bases between them. The CDR3 is 15 amino acids. The CDR3 region has the DNA TGTGCCAGTAGAGTGACGGGAGTATCGTCGGGTGAGCAGTTCTTC. Encoded protein: CASRVTGVSSGEQFF.

V and J are TRBV2 and TRBJ2-7, with 9 bases that match TRBD1. Trimming removed 0 bases from V and 5 bases from J; junction bases left unmatched: 11. This CDR3 contains 17 residues. CDR1 SNHLY and CDR2 FYNNEI come from the germline V gene. The CDR3 bases are TGTGCCAGCAGTGAAGCGCGGTTCGGGACAGGGTACGACGAGCAGTACTTC. It encodes CASSEARFGTGYDEQYF.

The genes are TRBV9 and TRBJ1-2, with 7 bases fitting TRBD1. The germline V gene encodes CDR1 SGDLS and CDR2 YYNGEE. The junction had 3 bases not matched to a gene; V was cut back by 4 bases and J by 6 bases. CDR3 size: 12 residues. CDR3 sequence: CASSPGTDGYTF. The CDR3, as DNA: TGTGCCAGCAGCCCCGGGACAGATGGCTACACCTTC.

The V and J genes are TRBV6-4 and TRBJ1-2; perhaps TRBD1 as D (5 bases). This CDR3 comprises 14 residues. V lost 4 bases, J lost 2 bases, and 11 bases lay in between. Germline CDR1 and CDR2: MRHNA and SNTAGT. CDR3 bases: TGTGCCAGCAGTGCCGAGCAGGGAAACTATGGCTACACCTTC. Translated: CASSAEQGNYGYTF.

The V call is TRBV9, the J call TRBJ2-1; TRBD2 agrees at 11 bases. Trimming at V came to 4 bases and at J to 2 bases, leaving 8 bases not matched to a gene. This CDR3 comprises 17 residues. Germline values: CDR1 SGDLS, CDR2 YYNGEE. CDR3 DNA sequence: TGTGCCAGCAGCCATGGGACTAGCGGAAACCCCTACAATGAGCAGTTCTTC. Translation: CASSHGTSGNPYNEQFF.

This chain connects TRBV4-1 to TRBJ1-2, with no clear D. The V gene lost 2 bases and the J gene lost 2 bases, with 18 bases spanning the gap. Germline CDR1 MGHRA, CDR2 YSYEKL. The CDR3 totals 17 residues. The CDR3 DNA sequence: TGCGCCAGCAGCCAAATTGCAGCGGCCAGGCTAAACTATGGCTACACCTTC. Its protein product is CASSQIAAARLNYGYTF.

The chain uses TRBV6-2 or TRBV6-3 and TRBJ2-2; possible D gene TRBD2, 6 bases. The CDR3 totals 17 residues. The V end lost 0 bases, the J end lost 6 bases, and 17 bases lay between the germline ends. Germline values: CDR1 MNHEY, CDR2 SVGEGT. CDR3 amino acids: CASSYSARWRGPGELFF. The DNA for the CDR3 is TGTGCCAGCAGTTACTCGGCTAGGTGGAGGGGACCCGGGGAGCTGTTTTTT.

The genes are TRBV24-1 and TRBJ2-1; a possible D gene is TRBD2 (6 bases). V lost 0 bases, J lost 0 bases, and 11 bases lay in between. Germline V gene sequence: CDR1 KGHDR, CDR2 SFDVKD. The CDR3 is made up of 17 amino acids. The CDR3 DNA reads as TGTGCCACCAGTGATTTGGGCGCGGGGAGCTCCTACAATGAGCAGTTCTTC. This translates into CATSDLGAGSSYNEQFF.

This rearrangement joins TRBV4-3 to TRBJ2-1; TRBD2 matches at 7 bases. Unmatched junction bases numbered 13, after V lost 1 base and J lost 7 bases. The CDR3 loop spans 17 amino acids. The V gene's germline CDR1 is LGHNA and CDR2 YSLEER. The chain's CDR3 is CASSQVGSRGSLNEQFF. The CDR3 nucleotides are TGCGCCAGCAGCCAAGTTGGGAGTCGCGGGAGTTTGAATGAGCAGTTCTTC.

The rearrangement joins TRBV24-1 to TRBJ2-7; 7 nucleotides align to TRBD1. Germline V gene lookup returns CDR1 KGHDR and CDR2 SFDVKD. CDR3 length equals 13 residues. With 5 bases clipped from V and 4 bases from J, the junction kept 4 bases outside the gene matches. This CDR3 is CATSGDSSYEQYF. For the CDR3, the DNA is TGTGCCACCAGTGGGGACAGTAGTTACGAGCAGTACTTC.

V usage is TRBV29-1 and J usage is TRBJ1-2; TRBD1 is a possible D gene (6 bases). CDR1 SQVTM and CDR2 ANQGSEA come from the germline V gene. CDR3 length: 15 amino acids. Trimming pared 3 bases from V and 2 bases from J, leaving 16 bases between. The CDR3: CSVDPQGGGNYGYTF. CDR3 nucleotides: TGCAGCGTTGATCCCCAGGGTGGGGGCAACTATGGCTACACCTTC.

This clone was seen a single time. This rearrangement joins TRBV7-2 to TRBJ2-4, with TRBD1 identical over 10 bases. J gave up 6 bases and V 1 base, and 6 bases lay outside the gene matches. CDR1 is SGHTA, CDR2 FQGNSA, per germline. The CDR3 has 16 amino acids. The CDR3, as DNA: TGTGCCAGCAGCTTAGTCTCTGGACAGGGGGGAAACATTCAGTACTTC. Translating gives CASSLVSGQGGNIQYF. The variable domain in full, completed from reference TRBV7-2 and TRBJ2-4, reads GAGVSQSPSNKVTEKGKDVELRCDPISGHTALYWYRQSLGQGLEFLIYFQGNSAPDKSGLPSDRFSAERTGGSVSTLTIQRTQQEDSAVYLCASSLVSGQGGNIQYFGAGTRLSVL.

The V and J genes are TRBV10-3 and TRBJ1-1; no clear D gene. This CDR3 region has 13 residues. Trimming removed 3 bases from V and 5 bases from J, with 10 bases in between. CDR1 and CDR2 (germline): ENHRY, SYGVKD. The CDR3 here is CAISERQRTEAFF. The CDR3 nucleotides read TGTGCCATCAGTGAAAGGCAGAGGACTGAAGCTTTCTTT.

The V call is TRBV6-6, the J call TRBJ2-1, with a weak D call TRBD2 (6 bases). This CDR3 spans 13 amino acids. Deletions cut 5 bases from V and 6 bases from J, with 11 bases between. Looked up from germline, CDR1 is MNHNY and CDR2 is SVGAGI (reference sequence). As DNA, the CDR3 is TGTGCCAGCAGTAGGGACTTGGCCAATGAGCAGTTCTTC. The encoded protein is CASSRDLANEQFF.

V gene TRBV5-1 combines with J gene TRBJ2-1; 11 bases are shared with TRBD2. V lost 2 bases and J lost 6; bases outside the gene matches: 4. From germline, CDR1 is SGHRS and CDR2 YFSETQ. This CDR3 comprises 15 residues. The CDR3 DNA follows: TGCGCCAGCAGCTTTACTAGCGGGGGACTCAATGAGCAGTTCTTC. Translation: CASSFTSGGLNEQFF.

The chain recombines TRBV18 with TRBJ1-2; 9 bases are shared with TRBD1. This CDR3 is 15 amino acids long. CDR1 and CDR2 (germline): KGHSH, LQKENI. Trimming cost V 4 bases and J 2 bases; bases outside gene matches: 5. CDR3 nucleotide sequence: TGTGCCAGCTCACACCGGGACAGGGTAAACTATGGCTACACCTTC. It specifies CASSHRDRVNYGYTF.

The J gene is TRBJ2-7, the V gene TRBV11-2, with 7 nucleotides matching TRBD2. Germline loops: CDR1 SGHAT, CDR2 FQNNGV. There are 14 residues in the CDR3. With V trimmed by 3 bases and J by 3 bases, 5 bases remained unmatched. Here the CDR3 DNA reads TGTGCCAGCAGCTTTATCGGGGGGAACTACGAGCAGTACTTC. It translates to CASSFIGGNYEQYF.

The CDR3 is CASSMGGNRFEQYF. Written as DNA, the CDR3 is TGTGCCAGCAGCATGGGCGGGAACCGGTTTGAGCAGTACTTC. The V and J genes are TRBV9 and TRBJ2-7; a weak D match, TRBD2 (6 bases). Germline CDR1 SGDLS, CDR2 YYNGEE. Trimming cost V 4 bases and J 7 bases, with 18 bases left between them. This CDR3 region has 14 residues.

The chain couples TRBV19 to TRBJ1-2; 7 positions agree with TRBD1. Trimming removed 3 bases from V and 3 bases from J; junction bases left unmatched: 7. Germline CDR1 and CDR2: LNHDA and SQIVND (reference sequence). This CDR3 has 15 residues. CDR3 protein: CASSIRRQGDYGYTF. The CDR3 nucleotides are TGTGCCAGTAGTATCAGGAGACAGGGCGACTATGGCTACACCTTC. The full variable domain, completed using reference TRBV19 and TRBJ1-2, is DGGITQSPKYLFRKEGQNVTLSCEQNLNHDAMYWYRQDPGQGLRLIYYSQIVNDFQKGDIAEGYSVSREKKESFPLTVTSAQKNPTAFYLCASSIRRQGDYGYTFGSGTRLTVV.

The chain is built from TRBV4-2 and TRBJ2-3, with 7 bases identical to TRBD2. The CDR3 is made up of 18 amino acids. Germline CDR1 LGHNA, CDR2 YNFKEQ. After removal of 1 base from V and 1 base from J, the junction contained 11 bases not matched to a gene. The CDR3 DNA reads as TGTGCCAGCAGCCAAGCCCTCCGCAGCGGGATGGGCACAGATACGCAGTATTTT. Translated: CASSQALRSGMGTDTQYF.

V is TRBV18 and J is TRBJ2-1, with D possibly matching TRBD2 (5 bases). V lost 2 bases and J 12 bases, leaving 17 bases between the germline ends. Germline lookup yields CDR1 KGHSH and CDR2 LQKENI. The CDR3 consists of 14 residues. CDR3 nucleotides: TGTGCCAGCTCACCAACCCTAGCTAACGAGGTGCAGTTCTTC. Translating gives CASSPTLANEVQFF.

The chain joins TRBV28 to TRBJ1-2; 7 bases align to TRBD1. V lost 5 bases, J lost 2 bases, and 20 bases stayed unmatched. The V gene's germline CDR1 is MDHEN and CDR2 SYDVKM. This CDR3 contains 19 residues. The CDR3 loop reads CASSAFGGLGGRQNYGYTF. As DNA, the CDR3 is TGTGCCAGCAGTGCCTTTGGGGGCCTAGGGGGCAGACAAAACTATGGCTACACCTTC.